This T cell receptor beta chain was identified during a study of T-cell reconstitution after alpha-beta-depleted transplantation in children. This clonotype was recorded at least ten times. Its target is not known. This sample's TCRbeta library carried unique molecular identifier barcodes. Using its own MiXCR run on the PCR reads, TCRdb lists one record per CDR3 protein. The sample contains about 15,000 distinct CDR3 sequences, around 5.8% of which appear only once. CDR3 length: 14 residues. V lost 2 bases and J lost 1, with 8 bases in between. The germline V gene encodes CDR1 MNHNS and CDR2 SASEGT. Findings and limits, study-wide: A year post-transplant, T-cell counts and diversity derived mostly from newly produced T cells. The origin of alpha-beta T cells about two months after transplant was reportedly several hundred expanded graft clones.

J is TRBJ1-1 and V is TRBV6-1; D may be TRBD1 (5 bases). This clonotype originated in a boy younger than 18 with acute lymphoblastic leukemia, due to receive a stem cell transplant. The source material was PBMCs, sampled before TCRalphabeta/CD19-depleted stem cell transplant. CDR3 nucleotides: TGTGCCAGCAGTGAAAGGGACGGGAACACTGAAGCTTTCTTT. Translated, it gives CASSERDGNTEAFF.